The 29 T cell receptor beta chains listed next were all sequenced from one sample in a study of blood T cell repertoires in COVID-19. Clones were sequenced by immunoSEQ multiplex PCR, and TCRdb holds only the in-frame ones, with some missing. The sample contains under 500,000 clones, around 89% of which appear only once. Source material: peripheral blood. All receptors come from a woman aged 25 to 39 with acute or convalescent COVID-19.

The gene calls are TRBV2 and TRBJ1-1, with 9 nucleotides matching TRBD1. After removal of 6 bases from V and 0 bases from J, the junction contained 5 bases not matched to a gene. CDR1 is SNHLY, CDR2 FYNNEI, per germline. There are 15 residues in the CDR3. The CDR3 loop is CASSRQGDLNTEAFF. CDR3 in DNA: TGTGCCAGCAGCCGACAGGGGGATTTGAACACTGAAGCTTTCTTT.

This chain uses TRBV7-6 with TRBJ2-1; 9 nucleotides agree with TRBD1. The CDR3 totals 14 residues. The ends lost 5 bases at V and 9 bases at J; junction bases unmatched: 8. Germline V gene sequence: CDR1 SGHVS, CDR2 FNYEAQ. CDR3 bases: TGTGCCAGCAGCACAGGGGGCGGTAGACTTGAGCAGTTCTTC. This sequence encodes CASSTGGGRLEQFF.

This CDR3 is CATSDQYSNQPQHF. For the CDR3, the DNA is TGTGCCACCAGTGATCAGTATAGCAATCAGCCCCAGCATTTT. The chain has TRBV24-1 and TRBJ1-5; no definite D call. Trimming left V 3 bases short and J 0 bases short, with 5 bases between. CDR3 size: 14 residues. Germline V CDR1 and CDR2: KGHDR, SFDVKD.

The chain has TRBV2 and TRBJ1-1; D uncertain. The CDR3 loop spans 15 amino acids. V was shortened by 6 bases and J by 6 bases, with 20 bases between the two germline ends. CDR1 SNHLY and CDR2 FYNNEI come from the germline V gene. CDR3: CASRRGGSLSSEAFF. CDR3 coding DNA: TGTGCCAGCAGGCGGGGAGGGTCACTAAGCTCTGAAGCTTTCTTT.

The J gene is TRBJ1-1, the V gene TRBV2; unclear D gene. This CDR3 spans 15 amino acids. Between the trimmed V and J ends, which lost 2 bases and 6 bases, there was a span of 16 bases. Looked up from germline, CDR1 is SNHLY and CDR2 is FYNNEI. The CDR3 sequence: CASSETARIGAEAFF. The CDR3 DNA is TGTGCCAGCAGTGAAACAGCTCGGATAGGCGCTGAAGCTTTCTTT.

The chain joins TRBV5-1 to TRBJ2-2; 9 nucleotides line up with TRBD2. Germline V gene data show CDR1 as SGHRS and CDR2 as YFSETQ. This CDR3 region has 16 residues. Trimming cost V 3 bases and J 7 bases; bases outside gene matches: 10. The CDR3 nucleotides are TGCGCCAGCAGCTATGGCGGGGGGGCCGGAGGCGGGGAGCTGTTTTTT. The encoded protein is CASSYGGGAGGGELFF.

This chain joins TRBV5-4 and TRBJ1-2, with D perhaps matching TRBD1 (5 bases). Germline lookup yields CDR1 SGHNT and CDR2 YYREEE (reference sequence). V dropped 4 bases and J dropped 1 base, with 11 bases sitting between them. CDR3 length: 14 amino acids. CDR3 coding DNA: TGTGCCAGCAGCCCGACAGTTCTTAACTATGGCTACACCTTC. It is translated as CASSPTVLNYGYTF.

This chain connects TRBV28 to TRBJ2-1; 8 nucleotides line up with TRBD1. The junction had 12 bases not matched to a gene; V was cut back by 7 bases and J by 7 bases. There are 15 residues in the CDR3. Per the germline V gene, CDR1 is MDHEN and CDR2 is SYDVKM. This chain's CDR3 is CASKGEARGRNEQFF. CDR3 sequence (DNA): TGTGCCAGCAAAGGCGAGGCCAGGGGGCGTAATGAGCAGTTCTTC.

V gene TRBV10-2 combines with J gene TRBJ2-7; D unresolved. Per germline, CDR1 WSHSY and CDR2 SAAADI. CDR3 length equals 13 residues. V was clipped by 4 bases and J by 0 bases, with 7 bases between them. CDR3 in amino acids: CASSAGYSYEQYF. The CDR3 region has the DNA TGCGCCAGCAGTGCGGGTTACTCCTACGAGCAGTACTTC.

The chain recombines TRBV12-5 with TRBJ1-1; 9 positions agree with TRBD1. The CDR3 covers 14 residues. Trimming took 7 bases from V and 4 from J; bases not matched to a gene: 7. Per germline, CDR1 LGHNT and CDR2 FRNRAP. CDR3 nucleotide sequence: TGTGCTAGTGCCAGAGCGGACAGGGGCACTGAAGCTTTCTTT. Translated, it gives CASARADRGTEAFF.

This chain uses TRBV12-3 or TRBV12-4 with TRBJ2-1; possibly TRBD2 for D (6 bases). CDR3 size: 13 residues. Trimming pared 6 bases from V and 8 bases from J, leaving 14 bases between. The CDR3 coding sequence is TGTGCCAGCAGCCGACTAGTGGTCGATGAGCAGTTCTTC. Protein: CASSRLVVDEQFF.

The chain recombines TRBV7-9 with TRBJ2-1; 7 nucleotides match TRBD2. The germline V gene has CDR1 SEHNR and CDR2 FQNEAQ (reference sequence). The junction had 6 bases not matched to a gene; V was cut back by 5 bases and J by 8 bases. The CDR3 is 13 amino acids. The CDR3 DNA reads as TGTGCCAGCAGCCCCCCACGGGAGGATGAGCAGTTCTTC. Translated: CASSPPREDEQFF.

The chain carries TRBV5-1 and TRBJ2-1; maybe TRBD2 (6 bases). In germline, CDR1 is SGHRS, CDR2 YFSETQ. CDR3 length: 17 amino acids. Deletions cut 4 bases from V and 0 bases from J, with 17 bases between. The CDR3 DNA reads TGCGCCAGCAGCCTGGAGGGGTTTGTCAGCTCCTACAATGAGCAGTTCTTC. This codes for CASSLEGFVSSYNEQFF. The variable domain in full, completed from reference TRBV5-1 and TRBJ2-1, reads KAGVTQTPRYLIKTRGQQVTLSCSPISGHRSVSWYQQTPGQGLQFLFEYFSETQRNKGNFPGRFSGRQFSNSRSEMNVSTLELGDSALYLCASSLEGFVSSYNEQFFGPGTRLTVL.

This clone has only one observation. The rearrangement joins TRBV11-2 to TRBJ1-3; 7 nucleotides agree with TRBD1. CDR1 is SGHAT, CDR2 FQNNGV, per germline. CDR3 length: 16 residues. V was pared by 5 bases and J by 2 bases, with 9 bases of the junction left unmatched. CDR3 region: CASSVYRGPPGNTIYF. The CDR3 DNA reads as TGTGCCAGCAGCGTATACAGGGGCCCACCTGGAAACACCATATATTTT.

The chain carries TRBV5-4 and TRBJ2-5; D is possibly TRBD1 (6 bases). V shed 4 bases and J shed 2 bases, with 15 bases lying between them. The CDR3 consists of 15 residues. Germline V lookup: CDR1 SGHNT, CDR2 YYREEE (reference sequence). As DNA, the CDR3 is TGTGCCAGCAGCCCAGACCAGGGGAGACAAGAGACCCAGTACTTC. Translated: CASSPDQGRQETQYF.

CDR3 protein: CSASKTSGGNEQFF. DNA of the CDR3: TGCAGTGCTAGTAAGACTAGCGGGGGTAATGAGCAGTTCTTC. The V gene is TRBV20-1, the J gene TRBJ2-1, with 12 bases fitting TRBD2. The germline CDR1 and CDR2 sequences are DFQATT and SNEGSKA (reference sequence). The V segment lost 3 bases and the J segment 7 bases; nucleotides outside the gene matches: 4. The CDR3 extends over 14 amino acids.

The V and J genes are TRBV5-4 and TRBJ2-7; 7 positions agree with TRBD1. Looked up from germline, CDR1 is SGHNT and CDR2 is YYREEE (reference sequence). Trimming removed 4 bases from V and 10 bases from J; junction bases left unmatched: 14. This CDR3 has 14 residues. The CDR3 loop reads CASSLKGDSVRQYF. As DNA, the CDR3 is TGTGCCAGCAGCCTAAAAGGGGACAGCGTAAGACAGTACTTC. Full variable domain (remainder filled in from reference TRBV5-4 and TRBJ2-7): ETGVTQSPTHLIKTRGQQVTLRCSSQSGHNTVSWYQQALGQGPQFIFQYYREEENGRGNFPPRFSGLQFPNYSSELNVNALELDDSALYLCASSLKGDSVRQYFGPGTRLTVT.

This clone came up a few times. The chain couples TRBV10-3 to TRBJ1-6, with 8 positions matching TRBD1. The CDR3 spans 14 residues. The ends lost 5 bases at V and 7 bases at J; junction bases unmatched: 4. Germline loops: CDR1 ENHRY, CDR2 SYGVKD. This CDR3 reads CAISQTGGNSPLHF. For the CDR3, the DNA is TGTGCCATCAGTCAAACAGGGGGAAATTCACCCCTCCACTTT.

The V gene is TRBV6-6, the J gene TRBJ1-1; 7 bases agree with TRBD1. V gave up 6 bases and J gave up 4 bases; unmatched junction bases: 11. Germline V lookup: CDR1 MNHNY, CDR2 SVGAGI (reference sequence). The length of the CDR3 is 15 residues. CDR3 sequence: CASSPAADRVTEAFF. The DNA of the CDR3 is TGTGCCAGCAGCCCCGCGGCCGACAGGGTCACTGAAGCTTTCTTT.

V and J are TRBV18 and TRBJ1-3, with 10 bases fitting TRBD1. This CDR3 comprises 16 residues. Germline CDR1 is KGHSH and CDR2 is LQKENI. Germline trimming cut 2 bases from V and 4 bases from J; bases unmatched to any gene: 5. The CDR3 sequence: CASSPRDRGPGNTIYF. For the CDR3, the DNA is TGTGCCAGCTCACCAAGGGACAGGGGACCCGGAAACACCATATATTTT.

This chain uses TRBV29-1 with TRBJ1-3; weak D call: TRBD1 (6 bases). Germline V CDR1 and CDR2: SQVTM, ANQGSEA. Deletions cut 5 bases from V and 3 bases from J, with 14 bases between. This CDR3 has 14 residues. The CDR3, as DNA: TGCAGCGTTACCCCTACAGGGAATGGAAACACCATATATTTT. This gives the protein CSVTPTGNGNTIYF.

This rearrangement joins TRBV9 to TRBJ2-3; 7 nucleotides align to TRBD2. The CDR3 length is 15 residues. V lost 5 bases and J lost 2; bases outside the gene matches: 8. The germline CDR1 and CDR2 sequences are SGDLS and YYNGEE. The CDR3 region is CASRSGDEYTDTQYF. For the CDR3, the DNA is TGTGCCAGCAGAAGCGGGGACGAATACACAGATACGCAGTATTTT. The complete variable domain, with remaining parts taken from reference TRBV9 and TRBJ2-3, reads DSGVTQTPKHLITATGQRVTLRCSPRSGDLSVYWYQQSLDQGLQFLIQYYNGEERAKGNILERFSAQQFPDLHSELNLSSLELGDSALYFCASRSGDEYTDTQYFGPGTRLTVL.

This chain links TRBV9 with TRBJ2-1; 8 bases agree with TRBD1. The J segment lost 7 bases and the V segment lost 0 bases, leaving 9 bases of the junction unmatched. This CDR3 has 16 amino acids. Germline loops: CDR1 SGDLS, CDR2 YYNGEE. The CDR3 loop is CASSVVGRGRVNEQFF. The CDR3 coding sequence is TGTGCCAGCAGCGTAGTCGGCAGGGGGCGCGTTAATGAGCAGTTCTTC. The full variable domain, with the rest looked up from reference TRBV9 and TRBJ2-1, is DSGVTQTPKHLITATGQRVTLRCSPRSGDLSVYWYQQSLDQGLQFLIQYYNGEERAKGNILERFSAQQFPDLHSELNLSSLELGDSALYFCASSVVGRGRVNEQFFGPGTRLTVL.

The CDR3 loop reads CATSDKAPGIGQETQYF. Here the CDR3 DNA reads TGTGCCACCAGTGACAAGGCCCCGGGGATAGGGCAAGAGACCCAGTACTTC. V and J are TRBV24-1 and TRBJ2-5, with TRBD2 as a possible D gene (5 bases). V lost 4 bases and J lost 2, with 19 bases in between. Germline CDR1 reads KGHDR; CDR2 reads SFDVKD. The length of the CDR3 is 17 residues.

J is TRBJ2-7 and V is TRBV5-6; D is perhaps TRBD1 (5 bases). Trimming stripped 3 bases from V and 1 base from J, with 17 bases between. Looked up from germline, CDR1 is SGHDT and CDR2 is YYEEEE. This CDR3 region has 16 residues. CDR3 DNA: TGTGCCAGCAGCTCGTGGGGCGATTTGTCGTCCTACGAGCAGTACTTC. The encoded protein is CASSSWGDLSSYEQYF. Combining the CDR3 with reference TRBV5-6 and TRBJ2-7 gives the whole variable domain DAGVTQSPTHLIKTRGQQVTLRCSPKSGHDTVSWYQQALGQGPQFIFQYYEEEERQRGNFPDRFSGHQFPNYSSELNVNALLLGDSALYLCASSSWGDLSSYEQYFGPGTRLTVT.

The chain links TRBV6-6 to TRBJ1-1; D gene ambiguous. CDR3 length: 13 amino acids. V was trimmed by 2 bases and J by 3 bases, leaving 7 bases between them. Germline V lookup: CDR1 MNHNY, CDR2 SVGAGI (reference sequence). The CDR3 bases are TGTGCCAGCAGTTACAATCCAGACACTGAAGCTTTCTTT. Amino acid sequence: CASSYNPDTEAFF.

The chain is built from TRBV21-1 and TRBJ2-1; the listed D gene, TRBD2, was not tested against the DNA. TRBV21-1 is classified as a pseudogene. The CDR3 spans 16 residues. CDR3 in DNA: TGTGCCAGCAGCAAAGTACGGGGGAGCTCCTACAATGAGCAGTTCTTC. Its protein is CASSKVRGSSYNEQFF.

The CDR3 sequence: CASSFCIGTGVCEQYF. CDR3 bases: TGTGCCAGCAGCTTTTGTATCGGGACAGGGGTTTGCGAGCAGTACTTC. J is TRBJ2-7 and V is TRBV7-9, with 10 positions matching TRBD1. V shed 3 bases, J shed 6 bases, and the junction held 11 bases outside the gene matches. The CDR3 has 16 amino acids. The V gene's germline CDR1 is SEHNR and CDR2 FQNEAQ (reference sequence).

The chain uses TRBV7-9 and TRBJ2-3; TRBD1 might be the D (6 bases). CDR3 length: 18 residues. The V end lost 1 base, the J end lost 2 bases, and 19 bases lay between the germline ends. Germline V lookup: CDR1 SEHNR, CDR2 FQNEAQ (reference sequence). The CDR3: CASSLVRGLLPPTDTQYF. The CDR3 region has the DNA TGTGCCAGCAGCTTAGTCAGGGGCCTACTACCCCCCACAGATACGCAGTATTTT.